The 25 T cell receptor beta chains listed next were all sequenced from one sample in a study of T-cell reconstitution after alpha-beta-depleted transplantation in children. As it was prepared, the TCRbeta library received unique molecular identifiers. TCRdb called the PCR reads again in MiXCR, with one record for every CDR3 protein. The sample carries some 300,000 distinct CDR3 sequences, 9.5% to 13% recorded once. Material: PBMCs, obtained before TCRalphabeta/CD19-depleted stem cell transplant. These receptors were taken from a boy under three years old with acute myeloid leukemia, due to receive a stem cell transplant.

As concerns this clonotype: This may come from a read error, since a much larger clone is one base off. V and J are TRBV9 and TRBJ1-1; D is unresolved. CDR3 size: 12 residues. In germline, CDR1 is SGDLS, CDR2 YYNGEE. The CDR3 sequence: CASSASGTDAFF. The DNA of the CDR3 is TGTGCCAGCAGCGCTTCGGGCACTGACGCTTTCTTT. The variable domain in full, with the rest retrieved from reference TRBV9 and TRBJ1-1, is DSGVTQTPKHLITATGQRVTLRCSPRSGDLSVYWYQQSLDQGLQFLIQYYNGEERAKGNILERFSAQQFPDLHSELNLSSLELGDSALYFCASSASGTDAFFGQGTRLTVV.

This clonotype was seen repeatedly, ten times or more. V usage is TRBV3-1 and J usage is TRBJ2-5, with 15 bases identical to TRBD2. The CDR3 totals 16 residues. V shed 3 bases and J 4 bases; nucleotides not matched to a gene: 3. Germline V gene sequence: CDR1 LGHDT, CDR2 YNNKEL (reference sequence). The CDR3 DNA sequence: TGTGCCAGCAGCCATGGACTAGCGGGAGGGCGAGAGACCCAGTACTTC. This encodes CASSHGLAGGRETQYF.

As for this clonotype: A much larger clone lies one base from this, so it may be a read error. The rearrangement uses TRBV28 and TRBJ1-5; maybe TRBD1 (5 bases). The CDR3 sequence is 19 residues long. Trimming shortened V by 2 bases and J by 0 bases, and 20 bases separated the two germline ends. CDR1 and CDR2 from the germline V gene are MDHEN and SYDVKM. DNA for the CDR3: TGTGCCAGCAGTTTACACGCTACTCCAGGGACCGCTAGCAATCAGCCCCAGCATTTT. Its translation is CASSLHATPGTASNQPQHF.

This clonotype was seen repeatedly, ten times or more. Germline and junction disagree at one end, which may indicate a read error. The chain combines TRBV28 with TRBJ2-1, with D unresolved. Germline CDR1 is MDHEN and CDR2 is SYDVKM. The CDR3 covers 13 residues. The CDR3 bases are TGTGCCAGCAGAATAGCAGCCTACGATGAGCAGTTCTTC. It translates to CASRIAAYDEQFF.

This clonotype was observed a handful of times. The chain couples TRBV11-3 to TRBJ2-7, with 7 bases fitting TRBD1. With 3 bases clipped from V and 6 bases from J, the junction kept 2 bases outside the gene matches. CDR1 is SGHNT and CDR2 is YENEEA in the germline V gene. The length of the CDR3 is 12 residues. DNA of the CDR3: TGTGCCAGCAGCTTTCCAGGGGGCGAGCAGTACTTC. It codes for CASSFPGGEQYF.

This clonotype was picked up many times. The chain is built from TRBV28 and TRBJ1-2; D remains ambiguous. This CDR3 spans 16 amino acids. CDR1 is MDHEN and CDR2 is SYDVKM in the germline V gene. V gave up 8 bases and J gave up 4 bases, with 23 bases separating them. For the CDR3, the DNA is TGTGCCAGCTATTTAGGGAGCGGGTCACCGGGCTATGGCTACACCTTC. Amino acid sequence: CASYLGSGSPGYGYTF.

This clonotype showed up just a few times. V is TRBV6-1 and J is TRBJ2-7; TRBD1 matches 12 bases. This CDR3 spans 14 amino acids. V gave up 6 bases and J gave up 4 bases; unmatched junction bases: 4. Germline V lookup: CDR1 MNHNS, CDR2 SASEGT. CDR3 nucleotides: TGTGCCAGCAGCGGGACAGGGGGCGGGTACGAGCAGTACTTC. It encodes CASSGTGGGYEQYF.

About this clonotype: At one end the junction does not follow the germline gene, possibly because of a read error. The V call is TRBV7-9, the J call TRBJ2-2; D possibly uses TRBD1 or TRBD2 (5 bases each). The CDR3 extends over 15 amino acids. Germline V gene lookup returns CDR1 SEHNR and CDR2 FQNEAQ (reference sequence). The CDR3 nucleotides are TGTGCCAGCAGCTTGGGACCGCTGATCACCGGGGAGCTGATTTTT. This gives the protein CASSLGPLITGELIF.

This clonotype occurred many times. This chain joins TRBV28 and TRBJ2-7; tentatively, D is TRBD1 or TRBD2 (5 bases each). The length of the CDR3 is 16 residues. CDR1 and CDR2 from the germline V gene are MDHEN and SYDVKM. Trimming cost V 3 bases and J 3 bases, with 18 bases left between them. Here the CDR3 reads CASSFNRDGLGYEQYF. CDR3 sequence (DNA): TGTGCCAGCAGTTTCAATAGGGACGGCCTTGGCTACGAGCAGTACTTC. Complete variable domain (other parts from reference TRBV28 and TRBJ2-7): DVKVTQSSRYLVKRTGEKVFLECVQDMDHENMFWYRQDPGLGLRLIYFSYDVKMKEKGDIPEGYSVSREKKERFSLILESASTNQTSMYLCASSFNRDGLGYEQYFGPGTRLTVT.

This clonotype was observed a few times. The J gene is TRBJ2-1, the V gene TRBV24-1, with no clear D. The V gene's germline CDR1 is KGHDR and CDR2 SFDVKD. The CDR3 length is 12 residues. Deletions cut 5 bases from V and 5 bases from J, with 6 bases between. Written as DNA, the CDR3 is TGTGCCACCAGTGCGGCCAACAATGAGCAGTTCTTC. It encodes CATSAANNEQFF.

There are many counts of this clonotype. This chain links TRBV5-1 with TRBJ2-4, with 8 bases matching TRBD1. The CDR3 has 16 residues. The germline V gene encodes CDR1 SGHRS and CDR2 YFSETQ. V trimming: 4 bases; J trimming: 2 bases; junction bases outside the gene matches: 8. Written as DNA, the CDR3 is TGCGCCAGCAGCCACCATAGACAGGGGACCAAAAACATTCAGTACTTC. It yields the protein CASSHHRQGTKNIQYF.

This clonotype was observed a few times. The chain has TRBV28 and TRBJ2-1; TRBD2 matches at 7 bases. The germline V gene encodes CDR1 MDHEN and CDR2 SYDVKM. The length of the CDR3 is 15 residues. J lost 3 bases, V lost 3 bases, and 5 bases had no gene match. This CDR3 reads CASSFGGRLYNEQFF. DNA of the CDR3: TGTGCCAGCAGTTTCGGCGGGAGACTCTACAATGAGCAGTTCTTC.

This clonotype has a count of ten or more. The rearrangement joins TRBV28 to TRBJ2-3; D is possibly TRBD1 (6 bases). This CDR3 is 18 amino acids long. Trimming stripped 1 base from V and 2 bases from J, with 19 bases between. CDR1 and CDR2 from the germline V gene are MDHEN and SYDVKM. The CDR3 reads CASSLYPDSTDLTDTQYF. The CDR3 bases are TGTGCCAGCAGTTTATATCCGGACAGCACAGATCTCACAGATACGCAGTATTTT. Complete variable domain (other parts from reference TRBV28 and TRBJ2-3): DVKVTQSSRYLVKRTGEKVFLECVQDMDHENMFWYRQDPGLGLRLIYFSYDVKMKEKGDIPEGYSVSREKKERFSLILESASTNQTSMYLCASSLYPDSTDLTDTQYFGPGTRLTVL.

The sample holds many counts of this clonotype. V and J are TRBV7-3 and TRBJ1-5, with 8 bases lining up with TRBD1. Germline CDR1 is SGHTA and CDR2 is FQGTGA. CDR3 length: 16 amino acids. V was pared by 0 bases and J by 11 bases, with 12 bases of the junction left unmatched. The DNA of the CDR3 is TGTGCCAGCAGCTTAACCCGGGACAGGCCCTACAGGGCCCAGCATTTT. It specifies CASSLTRDRPYRAQHF.

V gene TRBV19 combines with J gene TRBJ1-3, with D unresolved. V lost 6 bases, J lost 3 bases, and 18 bases lay in between. The CDR3 consists of 16 residues. Germline V CDR1 and CDR2: LNHDA, SQIVND (reference sequence). The CDR3: CASSVPGPKRGNTIYF. The CDR3 region has the DNA TGTGCCAGTAGCGTACCGGGCCCCAAACGTGGAAACACCATATATTTT.

The table lists this clonotype with many counts. This chain joins TRBV5-5 and TRBJ1-6; no reliable D call. Germline V CDR1 and CDR2: SGHKS, YYEKEE (reference sequence). Trimming shortened V by 2 bases and J by 8 bases, and 8 bases separated the two germline ends. The length of the CDR3 is 13 residues. This CDR3 reads CASSFGWDSPLHF. In nucleotides, the CDR3 is TGTGCCAGCAGCTTTGGTTGGGATTCACCCCTCCACTTT.

For this clonotype: Because the CDR3's place on the DNA is in doubt, the DNA is left out and the CDR3 is given as listed by TCRdb. The chain links TRBV6-5 to TRBJ2-7; the table calls TRBD2, which could not be checked here. The CDR3 totals 15 residues, both ends included. Germline loops: CDR1 MNHEY, CDR2 SVGAGI. The CDR3 region is CASSSSDLPSYEQYF.

This chain connects TRBV27 to TRBJ1-3, with 10 bases lining up with TRBD1. This CDR3 comprises 15 residues. Germline assignment: CDR1 MNHEY and CDR2 SMNVEV (reference sequence). V lost 4 bases, J lost 2 bases, and 2 bases stayed unmatched. The CDR3 DNA sequence: TGTGCCAGCAGTTCCGACAGGGGGCCTGGAAACACCATATATTTT. Amino acid sequence: CASSSDRGPGNTIYF.

In its sample, this clonotype was seen many times. The V call is TRBV7-2, the J call TRBJ2-1, with 8 positions matching TRBD2. This CDR3 spans 16 amino acids. V dropped 5 bases and J dropped 5; count of bases not matched to a gene: 11. Looked up from germline, CDR1 is SGHTA and CDR2 is FQGNSA. This CDR3 is CASSSRSGTRNNEQFF. The DNA of the CDR3 is TGTGCCAGCAGCAGCCGAAGTGGGACTAGAAACAATGAGCAGTTCTTC.

The gene calls are TRBV5-4 and TRBJ2-1, with TRBD2 as a possible D gene (6 bases). CDR3 size: 17 residues. V lost 5 bases to trimming and J lost 1 base, with 19 bases between them. CDR1 is SGHNT and CDR2 is YYREEE in the germline V gene (reference sequence). CDR3 amino acids: CASSFLIGTVSYNEQFF. The DNA of the CDR3 is TGTGCCAGCAGTTTCCTTATTGGGACTGTATCCTACAATGAGCAGTTCTTC.

The chain couples TRBV10-3 to TRBJ1-5, with a possible D match to TRBD1 (6 bases). V dropped 2 bases and J dropped 6 bases, with 14 bases sitting between them. Germline V lookup: CDR1 ENHRY, CDR2 SYGVKD. The CDR3 is 15 residues long. Here the CDR3 reads CAISETGTPSQPQHF. The CDR3, as DNA: TGTGCCATCAGTGAGACAGGGACGCCTAGTCAGCCCCAGCATTTT.

Of note for this clonotype: This clone may be a read error of a much larger clone one base away. The chain joins TRBV29-1 to TRBJ2-3; D not resolved. This CDR3 region has 10 residues. Germline-derived CDR1 and CDR2 are SQVTM and ANQGSEA. CDR3 region: CGVEVSAQYF. DNA of the CDR3: TGCGGCGTCGAAGTTTCCGCGCAGTATTTT.

This clonotype was counted at least ten times. This chain joins TRBV5-1 and TRBJ2-7, with D maybe TRBD1 (5 bases). Trimming pared 0 bases from V and 3 bases from J, leaving 13 bases between. The CDR3 extends over 15 amino acids. The germline gives CDR1 SGHRS, CDR2 YFSETQ. The CDR3 protein is CASSLAGIGGYEQYF. The DNA for the CDR3 is TGCGCCAGCAGCTTGGCAGGGATCGGTGGCTACGAGCAGTACTTC.

This clonotype has a count of ten or more. The J gene is TRBJ2-5, the V gene TRBV5-1, with 9 positions matching TRBD2. The V segment lost 2 bases and the J segment 5 bases; nucleotides outside the gene matches: 7. The CDR3 has 15 residues. In germline, CDR1 is SGHRS, CDR2 YFSETQ. The CDR3 sequence: CASSFSGGRGETQYF. The DNA of the CDR3 is TGCGCCAGCAGCTTTAGCGGGGGACGCGGGGAGACCCAGTACTTC.

This clonotype was recorded at least ten times. The chain employs TRBV20-1 and TRBJ2-2; D is unclear. The germline CDR1 and CDR2 sequences are DFQATT and SNEGSKA (reference sequence). Trimming removed 3 bases at V and 7 bases at J, with 9 bases between. The length of the CDR3 is 12 residues. The DNA of the CDR3 is TGCAGTGCTAGGTCCTGGGGCGGGGAGCTGTTTTTT. Translated: CSARSWGGELFF.